This T cell receptor beta chain originates from a study of response to subunit inactivated influenza vaccine. One entry per CDR3 protein results from TCRdb running MiXCR on the RT-PCR reads. Of fewer than 200,000 distinct CDR3 sequences in the sample, roughly 8.7% are singletons; the top ten hold about a tenth. The CDR3 has 16 amino acids. Germline V CDR1 and CDR2: MGHRA, YSYEKL. Trimming shortened V by 5 bases and J by 1 base, and 18 bases separated the two germline ends. The sample consisted of non-naive T cells sorted from PBMCs, taken on the day of vaccination. The rearrangement joins TRBV4-1 to TRBJ2-7; D may match TRBD1 or TRBD2 (6 bases each). This TCR was recovered from a man aged 50 or older who received an inactivated influenza vaccine. CDR3 bases: TGCGCCAGCAGCGTATACCCGGGGGCAGGTTCCTACGAGCAGTACTTC. The encoded protein is CASSVYPGAGSYEQYF.